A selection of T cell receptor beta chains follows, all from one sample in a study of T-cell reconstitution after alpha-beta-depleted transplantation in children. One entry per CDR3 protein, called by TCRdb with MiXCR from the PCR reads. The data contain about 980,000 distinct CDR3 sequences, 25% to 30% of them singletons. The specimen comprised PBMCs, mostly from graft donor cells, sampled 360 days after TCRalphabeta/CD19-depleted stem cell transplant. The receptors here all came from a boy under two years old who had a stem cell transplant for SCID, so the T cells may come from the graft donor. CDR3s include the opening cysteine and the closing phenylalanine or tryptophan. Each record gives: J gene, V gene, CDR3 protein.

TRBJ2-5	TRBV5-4	CASSYSGGGYETQYF
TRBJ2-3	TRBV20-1	CSAQRISTDTQYF
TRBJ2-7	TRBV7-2	CASSLFGGEQYF
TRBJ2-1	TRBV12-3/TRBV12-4	CASSLGRGINEQFF
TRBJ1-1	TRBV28	CASSFRGAGLPEAFF
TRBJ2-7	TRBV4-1	CASSHGYQGSEQYF
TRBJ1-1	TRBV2	CASSEGQVVTEAFF
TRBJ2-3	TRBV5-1	CASSLEGSGMGSDTQYF
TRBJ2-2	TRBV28	CASSLPWRAKTGELFF
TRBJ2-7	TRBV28	CASSPTAGGLYEQYF
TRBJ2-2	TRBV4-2	CASSLGTGSLTGELFF
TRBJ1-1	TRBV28	CASENRDRRNTEAFF
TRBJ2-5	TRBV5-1	CASSPIRGQETQYF
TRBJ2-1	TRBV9	CASSAQAGGPHEQFF
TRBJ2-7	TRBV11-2	CASSLRVYGDRLGEQYF
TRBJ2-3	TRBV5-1	CASTSGGGNTQYF
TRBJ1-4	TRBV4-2	CASSQDFSGWEKLFF
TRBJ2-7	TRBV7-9	CSSSSPGRILRDEQYF
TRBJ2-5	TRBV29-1	CSVAEGSSKETQYF
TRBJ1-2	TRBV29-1	CSVDWGANYGYTF
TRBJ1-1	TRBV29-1	CSVLQRGNTEAFF
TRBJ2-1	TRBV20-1	CSAREGLAGVTQFF
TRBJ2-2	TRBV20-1	CSARDGRSELFF
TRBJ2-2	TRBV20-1	CSARDGGVGTGELFF
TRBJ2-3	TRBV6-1	CASSPQWGRADTQYF
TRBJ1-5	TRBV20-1	CSVLTGNSNQPQHF
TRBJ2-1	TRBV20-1	CSAFQPGQGSYEQFF
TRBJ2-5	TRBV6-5	CASSYRYPTTGQAETQYF
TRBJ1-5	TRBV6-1	CASRERQDNQPQHF
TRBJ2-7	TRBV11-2	CASRARGGFYEQYF
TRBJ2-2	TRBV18	CASSPSYATGELFF
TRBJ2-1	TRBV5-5	CASSLTEVPYNEQFF
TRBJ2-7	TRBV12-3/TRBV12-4	CASSLDEQYF
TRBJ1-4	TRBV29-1	CSVDLHEKLFF
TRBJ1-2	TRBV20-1	CSASDGRKGYGYTF
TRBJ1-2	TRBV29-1	CSVVGADGYTF
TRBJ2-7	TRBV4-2	CASSHLGQGSYEQYF
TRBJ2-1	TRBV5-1	CASSLNPADEQFF
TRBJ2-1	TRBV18	CASSHGGGYNEQFF
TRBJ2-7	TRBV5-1	CASSLGGFSYEQYF
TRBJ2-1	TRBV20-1	CSARVGLDNEQFF
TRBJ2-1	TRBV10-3	CAIARLYNEQFF
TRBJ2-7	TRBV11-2	CASSQTISYEQYF
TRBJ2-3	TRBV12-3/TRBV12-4	CASSLGGGALNTQYF
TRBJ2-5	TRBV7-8	CASSLKIHNIQETQYF
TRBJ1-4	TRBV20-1	CSARVRWQTDEKLFF
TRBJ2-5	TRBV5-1	CASRRGPGAQETQYF
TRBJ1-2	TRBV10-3	CAISESLTELRHTF
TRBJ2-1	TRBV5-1	CASSSDGTRGREQFF
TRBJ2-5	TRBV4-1	CASSQGNPPKTQYF
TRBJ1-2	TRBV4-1	CASSQEGQGSYYGYTF
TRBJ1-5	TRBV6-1	CASSGRQGISNQPQHF
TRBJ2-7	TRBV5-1	CASSLVAGGFSYEQYF
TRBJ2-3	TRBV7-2	CASSLRSSTDTQYF
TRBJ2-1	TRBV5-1	CASSLNWYYNEQFF
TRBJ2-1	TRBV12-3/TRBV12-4	CASSPRGPSSYNEQFF
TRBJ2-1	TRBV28	CASSFPPQGRRRQVRVDEQFF
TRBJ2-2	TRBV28	CASSWLQGELFF
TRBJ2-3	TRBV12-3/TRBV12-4	CASSLFGTGPDTQYF